The 20 T cell receptor beta chains below were found in one sample sequenced in a study of shared clonotypes between healthy human individuals. The method was immunoSEQ multiplex PCR; TCRdb's version includes in-frame clones alone and lacks a portion of them. The profile shows around 2.3 million clones, approximately 96% of them singletons. The sequencing sample was made of naive CD4+ T cells sorted from blood. Stated subset: CD45RA+ positively selected. Every receptor here comes from a man younger than 35 in good health.

The chain joins TRBV29-1 to TRBJ2-7; TRBD1 matches 7 bases. Germline CDR1 SQVTM, CDR2 ANQGSEA. The V and J ends lost 4 bases and 4 bases, in that order; junction bases with no gene match: 10. The CDR3 is 14 residues long. The CDR3 is CSVGTGPPLYEQYF. The CDR3 DNA sequence: TGCAGCGTTGGGACAGGCCCTCCGCTTTACGAGCAGTACTTC.

The chain carries TRBV5-1 and TRBJ2-5, with TRBD1 matching 12 bases. CDR1 and CDR2 (germline): SGHRS, YFSETQ. Trimming took 4 bases from V and 4 from J; bases not matched to a gene: 5. The CDR3 contains 15 residues. The CDR3 region has the DNA TGCGCCAGCAGCAACGGGACAGGGGGCGGAGAGACCCAGTACTTC. Its translation is CASSNGTGGGETQYF.

The chain employs TRBV6-6 and TRBJ2-7; a weak D match, TRBD1 (6 bases). Germline CDR1 reads MNHNY; CDR2 reads SVGAGI (reference sequence). V gave up 5 bases and J gave up 6 bases, with 20 bases separating them. This CDR3 has 15 amino acids. This CDR3 is CASSPFSTTGTEQYF. CDR3 DNA: TGTGCCAGCAGTCCCTTCTCGACAACAGGGACCGAGCAGTACTTC.

This rearrangement joins TRBV5-4 to TRBJ2-3, with a possible D match to TRBD2 (6 bases). Germline loops: CDR1 SGHNT, CDR2 YYREEE (reference sequence). V lost 3 bases to trimming and J lost 4 bases, with 15 bases between them. CDR3 size: 15 residues. The CDR3: CASSSLTSTADTQYF. CDR3 DNA: TGTGCCAGCAGCTCCTTGACTAGTACAGCAGATACGCAGTATTTT.

J is TRBJ2-3 and V is TRBV5-1, with D perhaps being TRBD1 or TRBD2 (5 bases each). The V gene lost 0 bases and the J gene lost 2 bases, with 7 bases spanning the gap. Germline CDR1 and CDR2: SGHRS and YFSETQ. The CDR3 spans 14 residues. Here the CDR3 DNA reads TGCGCCAGCAGCTTGGTTGGGACCACAGATACGCAGTATTTT. Translating it yields CASSLVGTTDTQYF. Variable domain in full (rest from reference TRBV5-1 and TRBJ2-3): KAGVTQTPRYLIKTRGQQVTLSCSPISGHRSVSWYQQTPGQGLQFLFEYFSETQRNKGNFPGRFSGRQFSNSRSEMNVSTLELGDSALYLCASSLVGTTDTQYFGPGTRLTVL.

The genes are TRBV7-2 and TRBJ2-5; D might be TRBD2 (5 bases). The germline V gene has CDR1 SGHTA and CDR2 FQGNSA. V was pared by 4 bases and J by 5 bases, with 11 bases between. This CDR3 comprises 13 residues. The CDR3 region is CASSWESRETQYF. The DNA of the CDR3 is TGTGCCAGCAGCTGGGAGAGTAGGGAGACCCAGTACTTC.

The CDR3 reads CASSPQGSLNEKLFF. DNA of the CDR3: TGTGCCAGCAGTCCCCAGGGGAGTCTTAATGAAAAACTGTTTTTT. The chain uses TRBV6-1 and TRBJ1-4, with D maybe TRBD1 (6 bases). Trimming stripped 5 bases from V and 4 bases from J, with 14 bases between. CDR3 length: 15 residues. Per germline, CDR1 MNHNS and CDR2 SASEGT.

This clone was seen only once. Within the sample, other DNA sequences also encode this same CDR3. The chain has TRBV6-5 and TRBJ1-3, with 9 bases matching TRBD1. Trimming removed 5 bases from V and 5 bases from J; junction bases left unmatched: 7. CDR1 is MNHEY and CDR2 is SVGAGI in the germline V gene. The CDR3 is 15 residues long. Written as DNA, the CDR3 is TGTGCCAGCAGTCCGGGGACAGGGCCTCGAAACACCATATATTTT. Amino acids: CASSPGTGPRNTIYF.

In regard to this clone: This same CDR3 is encoded by further DNA sequences in the sample. The V call is TRBV10-3, the J call TRBJ1-1; 7 bases align to TRBD1. Unmatched junction bases numbered 2, after V lost 7 bases and J lost 0 bases. Germline CDR1 reads ENHRY; CDR2 reads SYGVKD. There are 13 residues in the CDR3. DNA for the CDR3: TGTGCCATCAATGGACAGGTGAACACTGAAGCTTTCTTT. This gives the protein CAINGQVNTEAFF.

The sample holds one count of this clone. The chain recombines TRBV6-5 with TRBJ2-1, with D possibly being TRBD2 (6 bases). Trimming took off 7 bases at V and 11 bases at J, with 15 bases between the two ends. Per the germline V gene, CDR1 is MNHEY and CDR2 is SVGAGI. The CDR3 has 12 amino acids. CDR3 sequence reads: CASKSRESKQFF. CDR3 nucleotide sequence: TGTGCCAGCAAGAGTCGGGAGAGCAAGCAGTTCTTC.

In the case of this clone: Different DNA sequences within this sample yield the same CDR3. This chain joins TRBV7-2 and TRBJ1-6; TRBD1 matches at 8 bases. J lost 3 bases, V lost 5 bases, and 3 bases had no gene match. Germline-derived CDR1 and CDR2 are SGHTA and FQGNSA. This CDR3 has 15 amino acids. In DNA, the CDR3 is TGTGCCAGCAGCCCCGGGACAGGCTATAATTCACCCCTCCACTTT. This sequence encodes CASSPGTGYNSPLHF.

V gene TRBV7-9 combines with J gene TRBJ1-2, with 7 bases aligning to TRBD1. Trimming at V came to 5 bases and at J to 5 bases, leaving 8 bases not matched to a gene. CDR3 size: 14 residues. Germline loops: CDR1 SEHNR, CDR2 FQNEAQ (reference sequence). CDR3 amino acids: CASSDPTGFYGYTF. CDR3 nucleotide sequence: TGTGCCAGCAGCGACCCGACAGGGTTTTATGGCTACACCTTC.

About this clone itself: The same CDR3 is also encoded by other DNA sequences in this sample. The chain uses TRBV2 and TRBJ2-7, with D perhaps TRBD1 (6 bases). CDR1 and CDR2 (germline): SNHLY, FYNNEI. This CDR3 is built from 11 residues. The ends were cut back, 6 bases at V and 6 bases at J, with 9 bases in the middle. In DNA form, the CDR3 reads TGTGCCAGCAGCGCCAGGGGCGAGCAGTACTTC. It translates to CASSARGEQYF.

The chain uses TRBV6-5 and TRBJ1-2; D gene unclear. The V end lost 7 bases, the J end lost 5 bases, and 20 bases lay between the germline ends. The CDR3 covers 15 residues. Germline CDR1 MNHEY, CDR2 SVGAGI. The CDR3 is CASTVPGGARYGYTF. As DNA, the CDR3 is TGTGCCAGCACCGTCCCCGGAGGAGCTCGGTATGGCTACACCTTC.

The rearrangement uses TRBV9 and TRBJ2-2; 7 positions match TRBD2. Germline lookup yields CDR1 SGDLS and CDR2 YYNGEE. This CDR3 is 16 amino acids long. Germline trimming cut 0 bases from V and 5 bases from J; bases unmatched to any gene: 7. The CDR3 region has the DNA TGTGCCAGCAGCGTAGTGTCTACCGGGGGGACCGGGGAGCTGTTTTTT. This codes for CASSVVSTGGTGELFF.

This sequence joins TRBV27 and TRBJ1-1, with 7 nucleotides matching TRBD1. The germline V gene encodes CDR1 MNHEY and CDR2 SMNVEV (reference sequence). J was trimmed by 4 bases and V by 6 bases; bases with no gene match: 17. This CDR3 comprises 17 residues. The CDR3 sequence is CASRISVGRGHGTEAFF. CDR3 DNA sequence: TGTGCCAGCAGAATCTCGGTCGGGAGGGGGCATGGCACTGAAGCTTTCTTT.

The genes are TRBV30 and TRBJ2-3; D remains unclear. Germline CDR1 is GTSNPN and CDR2 is SVGIG (reference sequence). V shed 3 bases and J shed 2 bases, with 15 bases lying between them. The CDR3 is made up of 15 amino acids. DNA of the CDR3: TGTGCCTGGAGGTATCAACAGACGATCACAGATACGCAGTATTTT. Its translation: CAWRYQQTITDTQYF.

Notes on this clone: Different DNA sequences within this sample yield the same CDR3. J is TRBJ2-3 and V is TRBV18; no reliable D call. Trimming took off 1 base at V and 1 base at J, with 6 bases between the two ends. The germline V gene encodes CDR1 KGHSH and CDR2 LQKENI. There are 14 residues in the CDR3. Here the CDR3 reads CASSPRTGTDTQYF. The CDR3, as DNA: TGTGCCAGCTCACCACGAACTGGCACAGATACGCAGTATTTT.

This sequence joins TRBV10-3 and TRBJ2-2, with 10 bases identical to TRBD1. The CDR3 runs to 14 residues. The J segment lost 6 bases and the V segment lost 7 bases, leaving 5 bases of the junction unmatched. Germline CDR1 and CDR2: ENHRY and SYGVKD. The CDR3 region is CAITNGQGAGELFF. Written as DNA, the CDR3 is TGTGCCATCACGAACGGACAGGGGGCCGGGGAGCTGTTTTTT.

The rearrangement joins TRBV2 to TRBJ1-1; D call uncertain. CDR1 is SNHLY and CDR2 is FYNNEI in the germline V gene. The V gene lost 3 bases and the J gene lost 6 bases, with 14 bases spanning the gap. CDR3 length: 14 amino acids. CDR3 protein: CASSDSGGIAEAFF. DNA of the CDR3: TGTGCCAGCAGTGACTCTGGTGGGATCGCTGAAGCTTTCTTT.